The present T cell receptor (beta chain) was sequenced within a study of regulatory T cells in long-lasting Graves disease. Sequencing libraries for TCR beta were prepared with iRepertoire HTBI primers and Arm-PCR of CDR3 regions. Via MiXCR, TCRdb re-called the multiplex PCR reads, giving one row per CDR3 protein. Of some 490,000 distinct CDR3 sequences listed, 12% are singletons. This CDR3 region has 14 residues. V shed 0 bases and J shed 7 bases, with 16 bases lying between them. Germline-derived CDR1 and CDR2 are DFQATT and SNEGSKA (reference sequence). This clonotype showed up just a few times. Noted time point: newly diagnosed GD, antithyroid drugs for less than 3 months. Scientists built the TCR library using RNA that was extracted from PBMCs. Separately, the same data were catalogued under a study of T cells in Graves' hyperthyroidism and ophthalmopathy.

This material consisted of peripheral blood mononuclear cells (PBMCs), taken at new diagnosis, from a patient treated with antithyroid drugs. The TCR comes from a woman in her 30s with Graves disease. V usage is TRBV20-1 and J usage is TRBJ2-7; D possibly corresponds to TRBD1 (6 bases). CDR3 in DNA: TGCAGTGCTAGAGAAGCCAGGGGAAAACTTGAGCAGTACTTC. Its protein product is CSAREARGKLEQYF.